This T cell receptor (beta chain) emerged from a study of cytomegalovirus exposure and HLA in healthy donors. Whole-study results and caveats: The classifier reportedly diagnosed cytomegalovirus status with high specificity and sensitivity. Near-uniform donor sequencing depth was presumed by presence/absence analyses. The study flagged approximately 180 TCR beta chains as cytomegalovirus-associated. In a later analysis, TCR beta V- and J-gene trimming was associated with a missense DCLRE1C variant.

Only a few counts were recorded for this clone. The target antigen is unknown. CDR1 LGHNT and CDR2 FRNRAP come from the germline V gene. This CDR3 is 13 amino acids long. Trimming took 4 bases from V and 5 from J; bases not matched to a gene: 1. The PCR was carried out with 60 Vbeta primers and 13 Jbeta primers. The method was immunoSEQ multiplex PCR; TCRdb's version includes in-frame clones alone and lacks a portion of them. Among approximately 93,000 clones listed, over 60% were seen once. The receptor comes from a boy aged 5-17 years in good health and CMV-seropositive. Sequencing input: PBMCs. This chain joins TRBV12-5 and TRBJ2-7, with 11 positions matching TRBD1. The CDR3 here is CASGWDRGNEQYF. CDR3 nucleotide sequence: TGTGCTAGTGGTTGGGACAGGGGGAACGAGCAGTACTTC.